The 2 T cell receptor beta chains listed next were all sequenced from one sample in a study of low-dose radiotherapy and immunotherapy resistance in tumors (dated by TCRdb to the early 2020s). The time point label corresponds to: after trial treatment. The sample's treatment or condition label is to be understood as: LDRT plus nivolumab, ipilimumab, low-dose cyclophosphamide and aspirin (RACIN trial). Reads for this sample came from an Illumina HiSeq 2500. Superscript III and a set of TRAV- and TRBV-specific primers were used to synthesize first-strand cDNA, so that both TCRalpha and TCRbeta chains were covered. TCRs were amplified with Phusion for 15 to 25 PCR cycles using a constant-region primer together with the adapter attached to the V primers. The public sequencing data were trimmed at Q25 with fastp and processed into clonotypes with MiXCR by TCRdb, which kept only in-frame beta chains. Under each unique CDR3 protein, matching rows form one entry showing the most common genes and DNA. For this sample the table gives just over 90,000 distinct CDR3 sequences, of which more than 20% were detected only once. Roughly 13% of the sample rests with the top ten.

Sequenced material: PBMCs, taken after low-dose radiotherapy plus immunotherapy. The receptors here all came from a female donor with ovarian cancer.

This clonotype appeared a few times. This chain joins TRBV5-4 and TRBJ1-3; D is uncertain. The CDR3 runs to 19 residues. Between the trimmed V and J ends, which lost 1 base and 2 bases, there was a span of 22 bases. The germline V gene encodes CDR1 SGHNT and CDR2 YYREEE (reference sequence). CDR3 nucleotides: TGTGCCAGCAGCTTGAATCCAAGGTTGGGCCAGTCCACTGGAAACACCATATATTTT. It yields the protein CASSLNPRLGQSTGNTIYF.

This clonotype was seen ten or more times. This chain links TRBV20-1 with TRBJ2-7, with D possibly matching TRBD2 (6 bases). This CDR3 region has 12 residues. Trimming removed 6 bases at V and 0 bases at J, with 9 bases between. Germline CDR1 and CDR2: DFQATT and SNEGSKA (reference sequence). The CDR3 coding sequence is TGCAGTGCCGGAGGGGCCTCCTACGAGCAGTACTTC. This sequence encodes CSAGGASYEQYF.